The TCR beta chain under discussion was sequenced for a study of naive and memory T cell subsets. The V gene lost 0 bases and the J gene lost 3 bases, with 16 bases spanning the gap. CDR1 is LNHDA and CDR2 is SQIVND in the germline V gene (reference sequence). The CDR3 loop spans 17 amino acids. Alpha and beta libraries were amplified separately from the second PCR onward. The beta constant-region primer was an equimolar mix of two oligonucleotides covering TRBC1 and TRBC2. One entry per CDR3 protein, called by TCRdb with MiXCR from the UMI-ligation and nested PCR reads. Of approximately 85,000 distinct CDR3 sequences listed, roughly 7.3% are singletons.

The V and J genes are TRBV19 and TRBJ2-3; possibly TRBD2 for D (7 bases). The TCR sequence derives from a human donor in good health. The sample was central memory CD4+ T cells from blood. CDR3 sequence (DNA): TGTGCCAGTAGTATAGATCTTAGGGGGGGGCCTACAGATACGCAGTATTTT. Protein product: CASSIDLRGGPTDTQYF.